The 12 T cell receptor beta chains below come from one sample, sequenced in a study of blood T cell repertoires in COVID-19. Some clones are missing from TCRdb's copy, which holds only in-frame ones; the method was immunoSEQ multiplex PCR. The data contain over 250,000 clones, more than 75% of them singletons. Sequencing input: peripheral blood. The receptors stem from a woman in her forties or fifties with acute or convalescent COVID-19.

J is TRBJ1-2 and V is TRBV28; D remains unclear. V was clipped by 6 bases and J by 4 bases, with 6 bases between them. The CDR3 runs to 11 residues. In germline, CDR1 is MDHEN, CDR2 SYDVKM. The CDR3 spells CASSIGYGYTF. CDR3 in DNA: TGTGCCAGCAGCATCGGCTATGGCTACACCTTC.

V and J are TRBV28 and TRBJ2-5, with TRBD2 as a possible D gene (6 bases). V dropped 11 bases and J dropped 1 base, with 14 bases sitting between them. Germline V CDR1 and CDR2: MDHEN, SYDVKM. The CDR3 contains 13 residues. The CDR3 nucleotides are TGTGCCGCCGGCGGGAACATCCAAGAGACCCAGTACTTC. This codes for CAAGGNIQETQYF.

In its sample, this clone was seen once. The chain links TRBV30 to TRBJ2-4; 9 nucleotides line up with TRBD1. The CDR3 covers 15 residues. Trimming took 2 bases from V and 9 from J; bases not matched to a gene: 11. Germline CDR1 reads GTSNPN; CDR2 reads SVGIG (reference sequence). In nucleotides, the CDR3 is TGTGCCTGGAGTTCTCCGGGGACAGGGTCGGTCATTCAGTACTTC. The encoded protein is CAWSSPGTGSVIQYF.

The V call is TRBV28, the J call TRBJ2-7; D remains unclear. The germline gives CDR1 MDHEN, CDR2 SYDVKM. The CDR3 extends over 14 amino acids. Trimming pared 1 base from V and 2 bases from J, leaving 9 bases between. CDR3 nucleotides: TGTGCCAGCAGTTTATTGGGCAGCCCCTACGAGCAGTACTTC. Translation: CASSLLGSPYEQYF.

CDR3 sequence reads: CASSVARGTEAFF. DNA for the CDR3: TGTGCCAGCAGCGTAGCTAGGGGCACTGAAGCTTTCTTT. The V and J genes are TRBV9 and TRBJ1-1, with D perhaps matching TRBD1 (5 bases). This CDR3 has 13 amino acids. The V and J ends lost 0 bases and 4 bases respectively, with 7 bases between them. Germline V gives CDR1 SGDLS, CDR2 YYNGEE.

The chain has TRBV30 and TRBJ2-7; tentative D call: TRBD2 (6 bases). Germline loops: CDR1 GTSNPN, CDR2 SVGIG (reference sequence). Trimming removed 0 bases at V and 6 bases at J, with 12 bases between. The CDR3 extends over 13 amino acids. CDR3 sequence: CAWSVSGTFEQYF. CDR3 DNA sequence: TGTGCCTGGAGTGTAAGTGGGACTTTCGAGCAGTACTTC.

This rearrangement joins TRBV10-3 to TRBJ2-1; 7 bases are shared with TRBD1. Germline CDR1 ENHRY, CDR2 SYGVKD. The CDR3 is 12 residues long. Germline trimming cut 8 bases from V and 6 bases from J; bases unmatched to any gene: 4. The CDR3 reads CAIGTDPNEQFF. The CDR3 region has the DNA TGTGCCATCGGGACAGATCCCAATGAGCAGTTCTTC.

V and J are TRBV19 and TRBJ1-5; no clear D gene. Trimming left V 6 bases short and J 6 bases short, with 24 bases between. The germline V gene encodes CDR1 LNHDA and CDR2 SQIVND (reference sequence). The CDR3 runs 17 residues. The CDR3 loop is CASSYSGRGLLTQPQHF. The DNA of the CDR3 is TGTGCCAGTAGCTACTCGGGTAGAGGATTATTGACTCAGCCCCAGCATTTT.

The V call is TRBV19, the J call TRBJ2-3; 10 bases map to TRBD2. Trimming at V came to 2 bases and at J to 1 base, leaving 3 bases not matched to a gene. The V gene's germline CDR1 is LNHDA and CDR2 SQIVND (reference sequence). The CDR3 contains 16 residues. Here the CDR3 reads CASSILAGARTDTQYF. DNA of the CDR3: TGTGCCAGTAGTATACTAGCGGGAGCCCGCACAGATACGCAGTATTTT.

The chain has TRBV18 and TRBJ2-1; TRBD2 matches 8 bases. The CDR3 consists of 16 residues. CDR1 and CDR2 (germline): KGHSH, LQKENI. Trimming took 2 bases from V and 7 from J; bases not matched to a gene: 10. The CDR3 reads CASSPKRSSGLNEQFF. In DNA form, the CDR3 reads TGTGCCAGCTCACCAAAGAGGTCTAGCGGGCTTAATGAGCAGTTCTTC.

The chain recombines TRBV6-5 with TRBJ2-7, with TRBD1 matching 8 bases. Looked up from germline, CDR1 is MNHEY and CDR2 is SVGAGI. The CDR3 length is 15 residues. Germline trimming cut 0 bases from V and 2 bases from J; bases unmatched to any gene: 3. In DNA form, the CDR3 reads TGTGCCAGCAGTTACTCCGACAGGGGCGCCTACGAGCAGTACTTC. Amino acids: CASSYSDRGAYEQYF.

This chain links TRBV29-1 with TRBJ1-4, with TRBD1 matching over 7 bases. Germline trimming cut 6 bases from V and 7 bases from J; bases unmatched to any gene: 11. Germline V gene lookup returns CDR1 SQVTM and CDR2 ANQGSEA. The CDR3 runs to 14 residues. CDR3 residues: CSVGVWDSVEKLFF. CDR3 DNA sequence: TGCAGCGTCGGGGTTTGGGACAGCGTTGAAAAACTGTTTTTT.